The clone carrying this TCR beta chain was seen repeatedly, ten times or more. Its antigen is not identified. A Clinical Activity Score of at least 3, a NOSPECS grade of at least 4 and a duration under 3 months were recorded in the ophthalmopathy patients. Exclusion of a patient resulted from uncontrolled infection, other autoimmune disease, pregnancy or lactation. This record comes from a study of T cells in Graves' hyperthyroidism and ophthalmopathy. Study in general: Peripheral blood collection took place at initial diagnosis, before any treatment. Regarding the study as a whole: Most thyroid clonotypes with frequency above 0.001 were detected in blood.

Amplified TCR beta CDR3 regions derived from RNA transcripts. The HTBI primer set drove a first-round RT-PCR of the TCR CDR3. MiXCR, applied by TCRdb to the multiplex PCR reads, yields one record per CDR3 protein. The sample lists around 350,000 distinct CDR3 sequences; 13% to 15% were seen once. The CDR3 has 17 amino acids. V was clipped by 5 bases and J by 0 bases, with 14 bases between them. Germline V gene sequence: CDR1 MDHEN, CDR2 SYDVKM. This receptor was taken from a woman in her thirties with Graves' ophthalmopathy. The material sequenced was blood. V gene TRBV28 combines with J gene TRBJ2-6; D is perhaps TRBD2 (6 bases). The CDR3 loop reads CASSIAGRISGANVLTF. The CDR3 region has the DNA TGTGCCAGCAGTATCGCGGGACGGATCTCTGGGGCCAACGTCCTGACTTTC.